These 17 T cell receptor beta chains came from one sample sequenced in a study of cytomegalovirus exposure and HLA in healthy donors (TCRdb year 2017). Libraries were built with the immunoSEQ multiplex PCR assay. The multiplex PCR relied on a mix of 60 forward primers for TCR Vbeta segments and 13 reverse primers for TCR Jbeta segments. TCRdb took over this immuneACCESS table, retaining in-frame rearrangements with V and J assigned. Such tables are incomplete; in checked studies, under half of the missing clones stem from an unresolved V gene, and the remainder is unexplained. In all, the sample holds more than 95,000 clones, and approximately 79% of those were seen once. The ten largest clones represent about 16% of the sample. The specimen was PBMCs. These receptors all stem from a man aged 50 to 60 in good health and CMV-seropositive.

This clone was detected a few times. The chain couples TRBV7-6 to TRBJ1-5; the D is unclear. Germline-derived CDR1 and CDR2 are SGHVS and FNYEAQ. CDR3 length: 17 residues. V dropped 1 base and J dropped 1 base, with 14 bases sitting between them. In nucleotides, the CDR3 is TGTGCCAGCAGCTTAGGTAGTGGAGGACCAAGCAATCAGCCCCAGCATTTT. The encoded protein is CASSLGSGGPSNQPQHF.

The chain is built from TRBV7-2 and TRBJ2-4; D not resolved. This CDR3 comprises 15 residues. Germline V gene data show CDR1 as SGHTA and CDR2 as FQGNSA. V gave up 5 bases and J gave up 0 bases, with 11 bases separating them. The CDR3 bases are TGTGCCAGCAGCCCATCGACTCTAGCCAAAAACATTCAGTACTTC. Translation: CASSPSTLAKNIQYF.

This clone appeared a single time. The V call is TRBV9, the J call TRBJ2-7, with 10 bases identical to TRBD1. The CDR3 is 16 amino acids. Losses at the gene ends were 4 bases for V and 2 bases for J; bases not matched to a gene: 9. Germline V gene lookup returns CDR1 SGDLS and CDR2 YYNGEE. The CDR3 DNA reads as TGTGCCAGCAGCCCAAGATCCGGGACAGGGGCCTACGAGCAGTACTTC. Its translation: CASSPRSGTGAYEQYF. Filled out from reference TRBV9 and TRBJ2-7, the complete variable domain reads DSGVTQTPKHLITATGQRVTLRCSPRSGDLSVYWYQQSLDQGLQFLIQYYNGEERAKGNILERFSAQQFPDLHSELNLSSLELGDSALYFCASSPRSGTGAYEQYFGPGTRLTVT.

This clone was seen a handful of times. Other DNA variants within this sample encode the same CDR3. The V and J genes are TRBV7-9 and TRBJ2-1; D unresolved. The germline gives CDR1 SEHNR, CDR2 FQNEAQ (reference sequence). V was trimmed by 1 base and J by 9 bases, leaving 10 bases between them. This CDR3 comprises 13 residues. The CDR3 DNA follows: TGTGCCAGCAGCTTAGACGTCCAGGTTGAGCAGTTCTTC. Translated, it gives CASSLDVQVEQFF.

The table lists this clone with a few counts. The chain uses TRBV5-1 and TRBJ2-7; a possible D gene is TRBD2 (6 bases). V shed 0 bases and J shed 3 bases, with 10 bases lying between them. Germline CDR1 SGHRS, CDR2 YFSETQ. The CDR3 runs to 14 residues. The CDR3, as DNA: TGCGCCAGCAGCTTGGATGGAGGGAACTACGAGCAGTACTTC. It specifies CASSLDGGNYEQYF.

V usage is TRBV14 and J usage is TRBJ2-7; D is unresolved. V gave up 0 bases and J gave up 5 bases, with 11 bases separating them. The CDR3 sequence is 14 residues long. Looked up from germline, CDR1 is SGHDN and CDR2 is FVKESK. This chain's CDR3 is CASSQEVQYHEQYF. The DNA of the CDR3 is TGTGCCAGCAGCCAAGAGGTACAGTACCACGAGCAGTACTTC. Based on the CDR3 plus reference TRBV14 and TRBJ2-7, the full variable domain is EAGVTQFPSHSVIEKGQTVTLRCDPISGHDNLYWYRRVMGKEIKFLLHFVKESKQDESGMPNNRFLAERTGGTYSTLKVQPAELEDSGVYFCASSQEVQYHEQYFGPGTRLTVT.

The rearrangement links TRBV7-2 to TRBJ1-5, with D perhaps matching TRBD1 (6 bases). The germline CDR1 and CDR2 sequences are SGHTA and FQGNSA. V was trimmed by 1 base and J by 6 bases, leaving 10 bases between them. The CDR3 runs to 14 residues. CDR3 amino acids: CASSLVGQSQPQHF. DNA for the CDR3: TGTGCCAGCAGCTTAGTAGGACAGAGTCAGCCCCAGCATTTT.

The chain joins TRBV15 to TRBJ2-3; the D is unclear. The CDR3 length is 13 residues. Deletions cut 4 bases from V and 4 bases from J, with 9 bases between. Germline lookup yields CDR1 LNHNV and CDR2 YYDKDF (reference sequence). The CDR3 spells CATSTRGADTQYF. DNA of the CDR3: TGTGCCACCAGCACCCGAGGCGCAGATACGCAGTATTTT.

CDR3 coding DNA: TGCGCCAGCAGCGCTCTGACAGGCTCGAACACCGGGGAGCTGTTTTTT. Encoded protein: CASSALTGSNTGELFF. The rearrangement joins TRBV5-1 to TRBJ2-2, with D possibly matching TRBD1 (6 bases). Trimming took off 4 bases at V and 0 bases at J, with 13 bases between the two ends. CDR3 length: 16 amino acids. CDR1 SGHRS and CDR2 YFSETQ come from the germline V gene.

The genes are TRBV27 and TRBJ2-7, with 10 bases matching TRBD1. The V and J ends lost 4 bases and 5 bases, in that order; junction bases with no gene match: 5. The length of the CDR3 is 14 residues. In germline, CDR1 is MNHEY, CDR2 SMNVEV (reference sequence). CDR3: CASSSGQGYHEQYF. The CDR3 DNA reads TGTGCCAGCAGTTCGGGACAGGGGTACCACGAGCAGTACTTC.

The gene calls are TRBV7-9 and TRBJ2-7; 8 nucleotides line up with TRBD2. V dropped 3 bases and J dropped 5; count of bases not matched to a gene: 12. This CDR3 is 16 amino acids long. CDR1 is SEHNR, CDR2 FQNEAQ, per germline (reference sequence). The CDR3 bases are TGTGCCAGCAGCTTGGCCTCGATAGCGGGATATAACGAGCAGTACTTC. Translating gives CASSLASIAGYNEQYF.

The chain uses TRBV5-1 and TRBJ2-5, with 12 bases aligning to TRBD2. CDR1 is SGHRS and CDR2 is YFSETQ in the germline V gene. With 4 bases clipped from V and 0 bases from J, the junction kept 10 bases outside the gene matches. The CDR3 sequence is 18 residues long. CDR3 nucleotide sequence: TGCGCCAGCAGCCCCGGAACTGGACTAGCGGGGTACCAAGAGACCCAGTACTTC. This encodes CASSPGTGLAGYQETQYF.

V usage is TRBV7-2 and J usage is TRBJ1-3, with D perhaps matching TRBD1 (5 bases). The germline CDR1 and CDR2 sequences are SGHTA and FQGNSA. V lost 1 base and J 4 bases, leaving 11 bases between the germline ends. The CDR3 covers 15 residues. The CDR3 coding sequence is TGTGCCAGCAGCTTAGAGCTAAGGGGAGGAAACACCATATATTTT. Residues: CASSLELRGGNTIYF.

The chain carries TRBV2 and TRBJ2-3; 7 bases align to TRBD2. CDR1 SNHLY and CDR2 FYNNEI come from the germline V gene. This CDR3 has 14 amino acids. The ends lost 3 bases at V and 5 bases at J; junction bases unmatched: 5. The DNA for the CDR3 is TGTGCCAGCAGTGAGATCCCGGGAGGAGATACGCAGTATTTT. Amino acid sequence: CASSEIPGGDTQYF.

The rearrangement links TRBV5-5 to TRBJ2-3, with 7 bases that match TRBD1. This CDR3 comprises 14 residues. From germline, CDR1 is SGHKS and CDR2 YYEKEE (reference sequence). V lost 1 base and J lost 4; bases outside the gene matches: 3. CDR3 residues: CASSLRGRPDTQYF. DNA for the CDR3: TGTGCCAGCAGCTTGAGGGGGCGCCCAGATACGCAGTATTTT.

This clone turned up a few times. The genes are TRBV5-5 and TRBJ1-2, with 9 bases lining up with TRBD1. J gave up 5 bases and V 0 bases, and 14 bases lay outside the gene matches. Germline V gene sequence: CDR1 SGHKS, CDR2 YYEKEE (reference sequence). The CDR3 runs 18 residues. CDR3 nucleotides: TGTGCCAGCAGCTTGGGTCTTGTGCGGACAGGGGATTTATATGGCTACACCTTC. This translates into CASSLGLVRTGDLYGYTF. Variable domain in full (rest from reference TRBV5-5 and TRBJ1-2): DAGVTQSPTHLIKTRGQQVTLRCSPISGHKSVSWYQQVLGQGPQFIFQYYEKEERGRGNFPDRFSARQFPNYSSELNVNALLLGDSALYLCASSLGLVRTGDLYGYTFGSGTRLTVV.

Concerning this clone: The same CDR3 arises from other DNA sequences in this sample as well. This sequence joins TRBV7-2 and TRBJ1-1, with 11 bases identical to TRBD1. The germline V gene has CDR1 SGHTA and CDR2 FQGNSA. V dropped 5 bases and J dropped 5; count of bases not matched to a gene: 1. This CDR3 is built from 13 residues. This CDR3 is CASSRDRGTEAFF. DNA for the CDR3: TGTGCCAGCAGCCGGGACAGGGGGACTGAAGCTTTCTTT.